Below, one T cell receptor (beta chain) is given with its context. Sequencing was performed with immunoSEQ multiplex PCR; in TCRdb, only in-frame clones are kept and a portion is missing. This table has roughly 150,000 clones, about 80% appearing once. The sample comes from a study of blood T cell repertoires in COVID-19. CDR1 and CDR2 (germline): MNHEY, SVGAGI. V lost 6 bases, J lost 7 bases, and 13 bases lay in between. This CDR3 is built from 12 residues. Participants in the exposed group had met a COVID-19 case in the 2 weeks before joining the study. The sequenced sample was PBMCs or T cells enriched from blood (not recorded which). J is TRBJ2-7 and V is TRBV6-5; possible D gene TRBD1, 6 bases. The TCR originated in a woman between 18 and 29 years old who had been exposed to COVID-19. The CDR3 bases are TGTGCCAGCAGCCGCCTGACAGGAGAGCAGTACTTC. Translation: CASSRLTGEQYF.